Listed here is a single T cell receptor beta chain. Vbeta (60) and Jbeta (13) primers were used in the PCR. The protocol was immunoSEQ multiplex PCR, while the TCRdb copy is restricted to in-frame clones and leaves out a portion. The repertoire consists of fewer than 200,000 clones, with more than 70% occurring once and the leading ten covering about 1.6%. These data originate in a study of cytomegalovirus exposure and HLA in healthy donors. This CDR3 region has 16 residues. Trimming removed 4 bases at V and 9 bases at J, with 22 bases between. The germline CDR1 and CDR2 sequences are MNHEY and SVGAGI.

The chain couples TRBV6-5 to TRBJ2-1; a weak D match, TRBD1 (6 bases). The TCR sequence derives from a girl under 18 in good health and CMV-seronegative. The sample consisted of PBMCs. The CDR3: CASSFRTAVSPSEQFF. As DNA, the CDR3 is TGTGCCAGCAGTTTCAGGACAGCGGTCTCTCCGAGTGAGCAGTTCTTC.